The 15 T cell receptor beta chains given below trace back to one sample, sequenced in a study of PD-L1 blockade in urothelial cancer. Time point described: pretreatment peripheral blood. Some clones are missing from TCRdb's copy, which holds only in-frame ones; the method was immunoSEQ multiplex PCR. The sample gives approximately 71,000 clones, 65% to 85% of which show up once; around a tenth is in the top ten. This specimen consisted of PBMCs, obtained around atezolizumab (anti-PD-L1) treatment. Receptors originate from a woman aged 70-85 years with urothelial cancer.

This chain links TRBV27 with TRBJ2-1, with 9 positions matching TRBD1. The CDR3 is 16 residues long. Germline loops: CDR1 MNHEY, CDR2 SMNVEV (reference sequence). The J segment lost 3 bases and the V segment lost 6 bases, leaving 9 bases of the junction unmatched. DNA of the CDR3: TGTGCCAGCAGCCCACTTCCGGGACAGGGCTACAATGAGCAGTTCTTC. This codes for CASSPLPGQGYNEQFF.

V and J are TRBV5-1 and TRBJ2-1; 9 bases map to TRBD1. CDR1 SGHRS and CDR2 YFSETQ come from the germline V gene. Trimming cost V 2 bases and J 0 bases; bases outside gene matches: 9. The CDR3 has 18 residues. The CDR3 loop is CASSLPNMTGGSYNEQFF. CDR3 bases: TGCGCCAGCAGCTTACCAAATATGACAGGGGGCTCCTACAATGAGCAGTTCTTC.

This chain connects TRBV9 to TRBJ1-6; 7 bases are a match to TRBD1. Germline assignment: CDR1 SGDLS and CDR2 YYNGEE. V was pared by 0 bases and J by 6 bases, with 3 bases of the junction left unmatched. CDR3 length equals 15 residues. The CDR3 reads CASSVVGQANSPLHF. CDR3 nucleotide sequence: TGTGCCAGCAGCGTAGTTGGACAGGCTAATTCACCCCTCCACTTT.

This CDR3 is CAISESAGQTTDEQFF. The CDR3 bases are TGTGCCATCAGTGAGTCGGCAGGACAGACGACGGATGAGCAGTTCTTC. This sequence joins TRBV10-3 and TRBJ2-1; D might be TRBD1 (6 bases). The V and J ends lost 0 bases and 8 bases respectively, with 17 bases between them. The CDR3 extends over 16 amino acids. Germline V CDR1 and CDR2: ENHRY, SYGVKD.

CDR3: CASSGQGYNEQFF. CDR3 in DNA: TGCGCCAGTTCGGGACAGGGTTACAATGAGCAGTTCTTC. The chain couples TRBV10-1 to TRBJ2-1, with TRBD1 identical over 9 bases. Per germline, CDR1 WNHNN and CDR2 SYGVQD (reference sequence). The CDR3 contains 13 residues. V shed 9 bases and J 4 bases; nucleotides not matched to a gene: 4.

The gene calls are TRBV28 and TRBJ2-1; 13 nucleotides match TRBD2. CDR3 length: 14 residues. The germline gives CDR1 MDHEN, CDR2 SYDVKM. The J segment lost 12 bases and the V segment lost 4 bases, leaving 6 bases of the junction unmatched. DNA of the CDR3: TGTGCCAGCAGTTCTCCGGGACTAGCGGGAATGCAGTTCTTC. Residues: CASSSPGLAGMQFF.

The J gene is TRBJ2-7, the V gene TRBV6-1; possible D gene TRBD1, 6 bases. Per the germline V gene, CDR1 is MNHNS and CDR2 is SASEGT. Trimming pared 4 bases from V and 2 bases from J, leaving 9 bases between. The CDR3 length is 13 residues. CDR3 bases: TGTGCCAGCAGTGTGACAGGACCCTACGAGCAGTACTTC. This sequence encodes CASSVTGPYEQYF.

As for this clone: At one end, the junction sequence differs from germline, possibly due to a read error. The J gene is TRBJ2-7, the V gene TRBV4-3, with TRBD2 identical over 12 bases. Looked up from germline, CDR1 is LGHNA and CDR2 is YSLEER. This CDR3 is built from 14 residues. The CDR3 spells CASSQEPLAGGPHF. In DNA, the CDR3 is TGCGCCAGCAGCCAGGAACCACTAGCGGGGGGCCCCCACTTC.

DNA for the CDR3: TGTGCCAGTGCAAAACTAGCGGGGGGCTACAATGAGCAGTTCTTC. Amino acid sequence: CASAKLAGGYNEQFF. The chain joins TRBV19 to TRBJ2-1; 12 nucleotides align to TRBD2. Germline CDR1 and CDR2: LNHDA and SQIVND (reference sequence). V lost 8 bases, J lost 3 bases, and 5 bases stayed unmatched. This CDR3 comprises 15 residues.

The chain couples TRBV2 to TRBJ2-7, with 8 bases matching TRBD1. This CDR3 is built from 13 residues. Germline V gene sequence: CDR1 SNHLY, CDR2 FYNNEI. V gave up 8 bases and J gave up 4 bases; unmatched junction bases: 7. CDR3 bases: TGTGCCAGCGTCGGACAGGGTACTTACGAGCAGTACTTC. Translation gives CASVGQGTYEQYF. Filled out from reference TRBV2 and TRBJ2-7, the complete variable domain reads EPEVTQTPSHQVTQMGQEVILRCVPISNHLYFYWYRQILGQKVEFLVSFYNNEISEKSEIFDDQFSVERPDGSNFTLKIRSTKLEDSAMYFCASVGQGTYEQYFGPGTRLTVT.

V gene TRBV6-1 combines with J gene TRBJ2-7; 9 bases fit TRBD1. Germline assignment: CDR1 MNHNS and CDR2 SASEGT. The CDR3 has 15 amino acids. Trimming cost V 4 bases and J 6 bases; bases outside gene matches: 10. The CDR3: CASSAGTGPRGEQYF. The DNA for the CDR3 is TGTGCCAGCAGTGCCGGGACAGGGCCCCGGGGCGAGCAGTACTTC.

V usage is TRBV7-8 and J usage is TRBJ2-5; TRBD2 aligns across 7 bases. The CDR3 has 18 amino acids. Trimming at V came to 2 bases and at J to 0 bases, leaving 12 bases not matched to a gene. CDR1 and CDR2 (germline): SGHVS, FQNEAQ. CDR3 amino acids: CASSLRPPGGGYQETQYF. The CDR3 DNA reads as TGTGCCAGCAGCTTAAGGCCTCCTGGCGGGGGATACCAAGAGACCCAGTACTTC.

This chain joins TRBV11-3 and TRBJ2-2; no reliable D call. Trimming removed 4 bases from V and 2 bases from J, with 17 bases in between. CDR1 SGHNT and CDR2 YENEEA come from the germline V gene. The CDR3 runs 17 residues. CDR3 amino acids: CASSSSVASLNTGELFF. Here the CDR3 DNA reads TGTGCCAGCAGCTCCTCGGTCGCCTCCCTAAACACCGGGGAGCTGTTTTTT.

This rearrangement joins TRBV5-4 to TRBJ2-1; 14 bases fit TRBD2. Germline CDR1 and CDR2: SGHNT and YYREEE (reference sequence). With V trimmed by 4 bases and J by 3 bases, 3 bases remained unmatched. The CDR3 runs to 16 residues. The CDR3 loop is CASSPGLAGVYNEQFF. CDR3 coding DNA: TGTGCCAGCAGCCCGGGACTAGCGGGAGTCTACAATGAGCAGTTCTTC.

V is TRBV19 and J is TRBJ2-7, with D perhaps TRBD2 (5 bases). V gave up 7 bases and J gave up 6 bases, with 13 bases separating them. Germline assignment: CDR1 LNHDA and CDR2 SQIVND (reference sequence). The CDR3 is 12 amino acids. This CDR3 is CASKGPGIEQYF. CDR3 sequence (DNA): TGTGCCAGTAAAGGGCCCGGGATCGAGCAGTACTTC.